Shown below are 22 T cell receptor beta chains from a single sample sequenced in a study of T cell responses to AZD1222 COVID-19 vaccine. Produced via immunoSEQ multiplex PCR; TCRdb's table is partial and in-frame only. Of around 99,000 clones listed, 91% are singletons. The material sequenced was peripheral blood, taken 28 days after the second AZD1222 dose. All receptors come from an adult who received the AZD1222 COVID-19 vaccine.

J is TRBJ1-5 and V is TRBV25-1; TRBD1 is a possible D gene (5 bases). This CDR3 contains 13 residues. The germline CDR1 and CDR2 sequences are MGHDK and SYGVNS. Trimming removed 7 bases at V and 7 bases at J, with 14 bases between. The CDR3 DNA is TGTGCCAGCAAAGGGGCCGCCGGGCAGCCCCAGCATTTT. This gives the protein CASKGAAGQPQHF.

This clone was seen once. The CDR3 region is CASSIGRGDSPLHF. The CDR3, as DNA: TGTGCCAGTAGTATAGGTCGTGGGGATTCACCCCTCCACTTT. The chain combines TRBV19 with TRBJ1-6; D gene uncertain. CDR3 length: 14 residues. Germline CDR1 is LNHDA and CDR2 is SQIVND (reference sequence). With 1 base removed from V and 8 bases from J, the gap between germline ends came to 9 bases.

This clone was observed a few times. J is TRBJ2-1 and V is TRBV9; TRBD2 matches 13 bases. This CDR3 has 15 amino acids. V dropped 3 bases and J dropped 6; count of bases not matched to a gene: 3. Germline loops: CDR1 SGDLS, CDR2 YYNGEE. This CDR3 reads CASSARLAGGNEQFF. CDR3 bases: TGTGCCAGCAGCGCGAGACTAGCGGGAGGCAATGAGCAGTTCTTC.

The table lists this clone with a count of one. The chain employs TRBV14 and TRBJ2-2; unclear D gene. Germline values: CDR1 SGHDN, CDR2 FVKESK. The V end lost 1 base, the J end lost 2 bases, and 5 bases lay between the germline ends. The CDR3 totals 14 residues. CDR3 nucleotide sequence: TGTGCCAGCAGCCAAGGCACAAACACCGGGGAGCTGTTTTTT. Encoded protein: CASSQGTNTGELFF.

This clone occurred once. The junction shows a germline mismatch at one end, possibly a read error. The rearrangement uses TRBV11-2 and TRBJ2-7; 12 bases map to TRBD2. Germline loops: CDR1 SGHAT, CDR2 FQNNGV. The length of the CDR3 is 17 residues. CDR3 residues: CASSSIRTSGKKYAQYF. The CDR3 DNA reads TGTGCCAGCAGCTCAATACGGACTAGCGGGAAGAAATACGCGCAGTACTTC.

This clone was recorded once. This chain joins TRBV5-1 and TRBJ1-2; 7 bases fit TRBD1. The CDR3 is 14 amino acids. V lost 4 bases, J lost 5 bases, and 8 bases stayed unmatched. Germline CDR1 SGHRS, CDR2 YFSETQ. The CDR3: CASSPGQDPYGYTF. The CDR3 DNA is TGCGCCAGCAGCCCCGGACAGGATCCATATGGCTACACCTTC.

This chain connects TRBV5-1 to TRBJ2-7; 10 positions match TRBD1. J gave up 4 bases and V 3 bases, and 4 bases lay outside the gene matches. Germline V gene data show CDR1 as SGHRS and CDR2 as YFSETQ. CDR3 size: 14 residues. The CDR3 DNA is TGCGCCAGCAGCTCCCTGGGACAGGGGTACGAGCAGTACTTC. Translated: CASSSLGQGYEQYF.

CDR3 bases: TGCAGTGCTAGTATGGGAGGCGACACAGATACGCAGTATTTT. Translation gives CSASMGGDTDTQYF. The chain employs TRBV20-1 and TRBJ2-3, with a tentative D call TRBD2 (6 bases). The CDR3 runs 14 residues. Germline lookup yields CDR1 DFQATT and CDR2 SNEGSKA (reference sequence). V shed 3 bases and J shed 2 bases, with 12 bases lying between them.

J is TRBJ2-4 and V is TRBV2; D remains unclear. The CDR3 extends over 15 amino acids. V lost 4 bases, J lost 0 bases, and 10 bases lay in between. Germline assignment: CDR1 SNHLY and CDR2 FYNNEI. For the CDR3, the DNA is TGTGCCAGCAGTGCGAATGAACTAGCCAAAAACATTCAGTACTTC. Translated: CASSANELAKNIQYF.

This sequence joins TRBV19 and TRBJ2-6; unclear D gene. Germline V gene lookup returns CDR1 LNHDA and CDR2 SQIVND (reference sequence). This CDR3 has 15 amino acids. The V end lost 3 bases, the J end lost 3 bases, and 9 bases lay between the germline ends. The CDR3 protein is CASSMGSGGANVLTF. The CDR3 bases are TGTGCCAGTAGTATGGGATCTGGTGGGGCCAACGTCCTGACTTTC.

The genes are TRBV27 and TRBJ1-2, with D possibly matching TRBD1 (5 bases). V gave up 5 bases and J gave up 8 bases, with 21 bases separating them. CDR1 and CDR2 from the germline V gene are MNHEY and SMNVEV (reference sequence). CDR3 length: 15 amino acids. The CDR3 coding sequence is TGTGCCAGCAGTCCCACCCCCGGGGGGAAATGGGGCTACACCTTC. This codes for CASSPTPGGKWGYTF.

This chain connects TRBV5-1 to TRBJ2-7; the D call may be TRBD1 or TRBD2 (6 bases each). The CDR3 consists of 15 residues. The germline gives CDR1 SGHRS, CDR2 YFSETQ. Deletions cut 3 bases from V and 3 bases from J, with 16 bases between. CDR3 bases: TGCGCCAGCAGCTGGCCGAGAGGGGGGCTCTACGAGCAGTACTTC. This encodes CASSWPRGGLYEQYF.

The rearrangement links TRBV28 to TRBJ1-1; 8 bases fit TRBD1. The CDR3 is 14 residues long. The trim removed 6 bases at V and 2 bases at J, leaving 5 bases unmatched. Germline V CDR1 and CDR2: MDHEN, SYDVKM. The CDR3 loop reads CASSPDRDNTEAFF. CDR3 coding DNA: TGTGCCAGCAGCCCGGACAGGGATAACACTGAAGCTTTCTTT.

The chain is built from TRBV6-2 or TRBV6-3 and TRBJ2-1, with TRBD2 matching over 9 bases. The CDR3 runs to 17 residues. Per the germline V gene, CDR1 is MNHEY and CDR2 is SVGEGT. Trimming took 7 bases from V and 4 from J; bases not matched to a gene: 14. The CDR3 DNA is TGTGCCAGCACCCCCCTTAGTCGACTAGCGGATTACAATGAGCAGTTCTTC. Translating gives CASTPLSRLADYNEQFF.

The chain carries TRBV2 and TRBJ2-5, with 7 bases fitting TRBD1. J gave up 5 bases and V 5 bases, and 8 bases lay outside the gene matches. CDR3 size: 14 residues. Germline CDR1 and CDR2: SNHLY and FYNNEI. The CDR3 sequence: CASSTGASVETQYF. CDR3 sequence (DNA): TGTGCCAGCAGTACAGGGGCCAGCGTGGAGACCCAGTACTTC.

This chain joins TRBV7-3 and TRBJ1-2; 12 positions match TRBD1. The ends lost 4 bases at V and 10 bases at J; junction bases unmatched: 7. Germline V gene sequence: CDR1 SGHTA, CDR2 FQGTGA. This CDR3 region has 14 residues. CDR3 nucleotide sequence: TGTGCCAGCAGCTCACCGGGACAGGGGGCTTCCTACACCTTC. The encoded protein is CASSSPGQGASYTF.

This clone was seen once. This chain connects TRBV6-5 to TRBJ2-7; 9 bases agree with TRBD1. The CDR3 spans 13 residues. The V and J ends lost 9 bases and 6 bases, in that order; junction bases with no gene match: 9. Germline V gene data show CDR1 as MNHEY and CDR2 as SVGAGI. CDR3 residues: CASLQGARSEQYF. The CDR3 nucleotides read TGTGCCAGTCTACAGGGGGCGCGGAGCGAGCAGTACTTC.

The chain links TRBV18 to TRBJ2-7; D may match TRBD1 or TRBD2 (5 bases each). This CDR3 region has 13 residues. Germline V gives CDR1 KGHSH, CDR2 LQKENI. V dropped 6 bases and J dropped 3 bases, with 12 bases sitting between them. CDR3 amino acids: CASSSGTLYEQYF. DNA for the CDR3: TGTGCCAGCTCGTCCGGGACCCTCTACGAGCAGTACTTC.

The genes are TRBV5-1 and TRBJ2-7; tentatively, D is TRBD1 or TRBD2 (5 bases each). Germline V CDR1 and CDR2: SGHRS, YFSETQ. V dropped 4 bases and J dropped 3 bases, with 17 bases sitting between them. The CDR3 contains 15 residues. The CDR3 DNA follows: TGCGCCAGCAGCCACCCCACGGGACCGATCTACGAGCAGTACTTC. Encoded protein: CASSHPTGPIYEQYF. Variable domain in full (rest from reference TRBV5-1 and TRBJ2-7): KAGVTQTPRYLIKTRGQQVTLSCSPISGHRSVSWYQQTPGQGLQFLFEYFSETQRNKGNFPGRFSGRQFSNSRSEMNVSTLELGDSALYLCASSHPTGPIYEQYFGPGTRLTVT.

The J gene is TRBJ2-3, the V gene TRBV2; D unclear. Germline CDR1 reads SNHLY; CDR2 reads FYNNEI. The CDR3 runs to 11 residues. Trimming removed 11 bases at V and 6 bases at J, with 12 bases between. CDR3 amino acids: CAAALADTQYF. As DNA, the CDR3 is TGTGCCGCAGCATTGGCGGATACGCAGTATTTT. The full variable domain, its missing parts supplied by reference TRBV2 and TRBJ2-3, is EPEVTQTPSHQVTQMGQEVILRCVPISNHLYFYWYRQILGQKVEFLVSFYNNEISEKSEIFDDQFSVERPDGSNFTLKIRSTKLEDSAMYFCAAALADTQYFGPGTRLTVL.

This sequence joins TRBV13 and TRBJ2-4; D is unresolved. The CDR3 is 15 residues long. V was shortened by 3 bases and J by 4 bases, with 13 bases between the two germline ends. The germline CDR1 and CDR2 sequences are PRHDT and FYEKMQ (reference sequence). CDR3 protein: CASSFSFQEKNIQYF. The CDR3 DNA is TGTGCCAGCAGCTTCAGCTTTCAGGAGAAAAACATTCAGTACTTC.

V and J are TRBV6-6 and TRBJ1-3; D is unresolved. The CDR3 spans 14 residues. Germline CDR1 is MNHNY and CDR2 is SVGAGI (reference sequence). V gave up 5 bases and J gave up 0 bases, with 8 bases separating them. The CDR3 bases are TGTGCCAGCAGTCACAGCGACTCTGGAAACACCATATATTTT. Its protein is CASSHSDSGNTIYF.